One sample yielded the 6 T cell receptor beta chains listed below, sequenced in a study of OX40 agonist ivuxolimab in advanced cancers. TCRdb's table, derived via immunoSEQ multiplex PCR, lists solely in-frame clones and lacks some. The sample lists about 50,000 clones; around 86% were seen once. Source: CD4+ or CD8+ T cells sorted from blood, taken in a trial of the OX40 agonist ivuxolimab. The source of these receptors is an adult with an advanced solid tumor such as melanoma, head and neck, liver or kidney cancer.

The chain joins TRBV6-6 to TRBJ2-3; D may be TRBD2 (6 bases). The CDR3 totals 15 residues. Trimming shortened V by 2 bases and J by 3 bases, and 12 bases separated the two germline ends. Germline V lookup: CDR1 MNHNY, CDR2 SVGAGI (reference sequence). For the CDR3, the DNA is TGTGCCAGCAGTTACACCGGGAGCGGGACAGATACGCAGTATTTT. It codes for CASSYTGSGTDTQYF.

This chain connects TRBV10-1 to TRBJ2-1, with 8 bases fitting TRBD2. Germline V gene lookup returns CDR1 WNHNN and CDR2 SYGVQD (reference sequence). The CDR3 has 16 residues. J lost 0 bases, V lost 2 bases, and 3 bases had no gene match. Here the CDR3 reads CASSEPGTSSYNEQFF. The CDR3 DNA is TGCGCCAGCAGTGAGCCTGGGACTAGCTCCTACAATGAGCAGTTCTTC.

The chain uses TRBV27 and TRBJ2-7, with a weak D call TRBD2 (5 bases). Germline V CDR1 and CDR2: MNHEY, SMNVEV (reference sequence). V gave up 3 bases and J gave up 0 bases, with 24 bases separating them. This CDR3 comprises 19 residues. The CDR3 protein is CASSFGFSSAGKGSYEQYF. CDR3 in DNA: TGTGCCAGCAGTTTTGGGTTTAGTAGCGCAGGAAAAGGCTCCTACGAGCAGTACTTC.

The genes are TRBV28 and TRBJ2-7; 10 bases match TRBD2. Germline assignment: CDR1 MDHEN and CDR2 SYDVKM. This CDR3 contains 15 residues. V lost 6 bases to trimming and J lost 1 base; unmatched junction nucleotides: 6. The CDR3 is CASSKTSGNSYEQYF. As DNA, the CDR3 is TGTGCCAGCAGCAAAACTAGCGGGAATTCCTACGAGCAGTACTTC.

The chain couples TRBV19 to TRBJ2-7; D remains ambiguous. Trimming left V 6 bases short and J 1 base short, with 10 bases between. Germline CDR1 reads LNHDA; CDR2 reads SQIVND (reference sequence). The CDR3 is made up of 13 amino acids. The CDR3 nucleotides read TGTGCCAGTAGCGTTAGGCGTTCCTACGAGCAGTACTTC. It yields the protein CASSVRRSYEQYF.

The gene calls are TRBV5-1 and TRBJ2-7; D not certain. The germline gives CDR1 SGHRS, CDR2 YFSETQ. With 0 bases removed from V and 4 bases from J, the gap between germline ends came to 5 bases. This CDR3 is built from 12 residues. CDR3 residues: CASSLGIYEQYF. In DNA, the CDR3 is TGCGCCAGCAGCTTGGGGATATACGAGCAGTACTTC.